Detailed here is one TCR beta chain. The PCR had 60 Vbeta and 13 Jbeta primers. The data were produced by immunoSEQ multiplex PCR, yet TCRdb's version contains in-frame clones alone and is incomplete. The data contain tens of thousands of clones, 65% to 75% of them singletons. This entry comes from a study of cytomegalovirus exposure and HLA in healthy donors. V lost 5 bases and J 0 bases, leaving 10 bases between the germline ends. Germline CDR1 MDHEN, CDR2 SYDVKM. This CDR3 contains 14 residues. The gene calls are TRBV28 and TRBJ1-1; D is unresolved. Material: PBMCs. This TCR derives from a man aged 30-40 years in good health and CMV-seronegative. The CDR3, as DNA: TGTGCCAGCAGTGTCAGGATAATGAACACTGAAGCTTTCTTT. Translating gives CASSVRIMNTEAFF.